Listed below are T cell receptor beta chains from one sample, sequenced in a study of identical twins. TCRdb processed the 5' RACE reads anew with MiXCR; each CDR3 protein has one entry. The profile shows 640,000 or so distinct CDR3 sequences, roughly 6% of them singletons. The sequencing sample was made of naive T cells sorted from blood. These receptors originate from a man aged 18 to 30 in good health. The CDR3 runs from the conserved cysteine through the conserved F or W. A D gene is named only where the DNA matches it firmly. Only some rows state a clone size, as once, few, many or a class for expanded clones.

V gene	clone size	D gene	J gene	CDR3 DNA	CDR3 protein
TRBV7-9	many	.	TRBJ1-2	TGTGCCAGCAGCCCCGGGGCGAAACTCGGCTACACCTTC	CASSPGAKLGYTF
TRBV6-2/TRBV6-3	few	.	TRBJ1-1	TGTGCCAGCAAAGAGGGCTCTTGGGTGGCTGAAGCTTTCTTT	CASKEGSWVAEAFF
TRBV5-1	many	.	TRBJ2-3	TGCGCCAGCACCAATCTGGGGGATAGCGGAGCAGATACGCAGTATTTT	CASTNLGDSGADTQYF
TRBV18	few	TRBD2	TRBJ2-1	TGTGCCAGCTCACCGCGATCGGGAGGTGGCAATGAGCAGTTCTTC	CASSPRSGGGNEQFF
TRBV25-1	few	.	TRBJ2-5	TGTGCCAGCAGTGAATACACCCAGTACTTC	CASSEYTQYF
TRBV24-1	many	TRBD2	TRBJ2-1	TGTGCCACCAGTGATTCGCAACTCTCTAGCGGGAGTCGGAATGAGCAGTTCTTC	CATSDSQLSSGSRNEQFF
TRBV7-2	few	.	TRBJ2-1	TGTGCCAGCAGCCCCCGAGAACACAATGAGCAGTTCTTC	CASSPREHNEQFF
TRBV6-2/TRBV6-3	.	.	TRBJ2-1	TGTGCCAGCAGAAACCGGGACTCCTACAATGAGCAGTTCTTC	CASRNRDSYNEQFF
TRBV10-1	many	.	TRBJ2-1	TGCGCCAGCAGTGGGGACCTCAGTGAGCAGTTCTTC	CASSGDLSEQFF
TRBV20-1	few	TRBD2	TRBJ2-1	TGCAGTGCTAGAGATCCCGGGAGGTGGGCCTACAATGAGCAGTTCTTC	CSARDPGRWAYNEQFF
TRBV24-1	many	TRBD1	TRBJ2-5	TGTGCCACCAGTGATGACAGGGTTTTGGAGACCCAGTACTTC	CATSDDRVLETQYF
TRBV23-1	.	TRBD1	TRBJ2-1	TGCGCCAGCAGAACATCGAACAGGGGGGAATACAATGAGCAGTTCTTC	CASRTSNRGEYNEQFF
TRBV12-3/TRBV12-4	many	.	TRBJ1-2	TGTGCCAGCAGTTTAAGGGCAGGCGTTAACTATGGCTACACCTTC	CASSLRAGVNYGYTF
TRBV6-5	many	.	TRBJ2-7	TGTGCCAGCAGTTATAGGGGGGGCTCCTACGAGCAGTACTTC	CASSYRGGSYEQYF
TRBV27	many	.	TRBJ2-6	TGTGCCAGCAGTTTAAGTGGCAGGCACTCTGGGGCCAACGTCCTGACTTTC	CASSLSGRHSGANVLTF
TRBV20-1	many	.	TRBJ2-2	TGCAGTGCTAGAGATCCGAGCCTACGACCCGGGGAGCTGTTTTTT	CSARDPSLRPGELFF
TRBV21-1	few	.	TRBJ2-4	TGTGCCAGGTTGGGGACTAGCGGGAGAGAGGGGAACATTCAGTACTTC	CARLGTSGREGNIQYF
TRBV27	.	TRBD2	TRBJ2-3	TGTGCCAGCAGTTACACCGGGACTAGCGGGAGAAATACGCAGTATTTT	CASSYTGTSGRNTQYF
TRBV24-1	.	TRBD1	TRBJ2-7	TGTGCCACCGGGACAGATGGCCACGAGCAGTACTTC	CATGTDGHEQYF
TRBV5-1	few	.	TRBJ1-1	TGCGCCAGCAGCTCGCGGGAAGGTGGCCCTGAAGCTTTCTTT	CASSSREGGPEAFF
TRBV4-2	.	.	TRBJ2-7	TGTGCCAGCAGCCAACCCGGGATCTACGAGCAGTACTTC	CASSQPGIYEQYF
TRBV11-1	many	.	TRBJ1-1	TGTGCCAGCAGCTCGCAGAGGAACACTGAAGCTTTCTTT	CASSSQRNTEAFF
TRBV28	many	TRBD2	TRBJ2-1	TGTGCCAGCAGTCGGACTAGCGGGGTACGTTGGTTCTTC	CASSRTSGVRWFF
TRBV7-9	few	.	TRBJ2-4	TGTGCCAGCAGCTTAGACGGGGAGGACATTCAGTACTTC	CASSLDGEDIQYF
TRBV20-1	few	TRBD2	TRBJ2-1	TGCAGTGCCAGAAGCGGGATTTCCTACAATGAGCAGTTCTTC	CSARSGISYNEQFF
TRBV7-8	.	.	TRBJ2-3	TGTGCCAGCAGCTTAGGAGGTTACGGGAACACAGATACGCAGTATTTT	CASSLGGYGNTDTQYF
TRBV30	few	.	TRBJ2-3	TGTGCCTGGAGAGAGGCCCGCACAGATACGCAGTATTTT	CAWREARTDTQYF
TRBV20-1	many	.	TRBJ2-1	TGCAGTGCTAGAGAGGGCGAGAGCTCCTACAATGAGCAGTTCTTC	CSAREGESSYNEQFF
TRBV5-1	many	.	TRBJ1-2	TGCGCCAGCAGCTTGGACCTTCGAAACGGCTACACCTTC	CASSLDLRNGYTF
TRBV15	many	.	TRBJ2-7	TGTGCCACCAGCAGCGAGGGCTACGAGCAGTACTTC	CATSSEGYEQYF
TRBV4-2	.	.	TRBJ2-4	TGTGCCAGCAGCCAAGACGGCGGAAGAAACATTCAGTACTTC	CASSQDGGRNIQYF
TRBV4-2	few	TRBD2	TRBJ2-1	TGTGCCAGCAGCCAACTCGGACTAGCGGGAGGCAATGAGCAGTTCTTC	CASSQLGLAGGNEQFF
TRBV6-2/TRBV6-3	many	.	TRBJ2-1	TGTGCCAGCTCCGGCTGGCCCAGCAATGAGCAGTTCTTC	CASSGWPSNEQFF
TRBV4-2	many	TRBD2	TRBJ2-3	TGTGCCAGCAGCCAAGATCCGGCTAGCGGGAGGTTCGGGGAAGATACGCAGTATTTT	CASSQDPASGRFGEDTQYF
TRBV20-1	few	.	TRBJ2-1	TGCAGTGCTAGCGTGGCCCTCTTGAGCAATGAGCAGTTCTTC	CSASVALLSNEQFF
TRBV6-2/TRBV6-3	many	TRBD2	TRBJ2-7	TGTGCCAGCAGTTACCGCGGGGGTGCTTCCTACGAGCAGTACTTC	CASSYRGGASYEQYF
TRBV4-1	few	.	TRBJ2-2	TGCGCCAGCAGCCAAGAGAGTGGCATCCCCGGGGAGCTGTTTTTT	CASSQESGIPGELFF
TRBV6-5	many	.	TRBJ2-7	TGTGCCAGCAGTTACTCGAACGGCTGGGCGAGTGAGGACGAGCAGTACTTC	CASSYSNGWASEDEQYF
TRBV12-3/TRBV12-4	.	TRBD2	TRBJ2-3	TGTGCCAGCAGCTACCCCGGGGGGGAAGGTCTTTCTGCTACGCAGTATTTT	CASSYPGGEGLSATQYF
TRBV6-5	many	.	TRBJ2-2	TGTGCCAGCAGTTACACCAGGGACAATACCGGGGAGCTGTTTTTT	CASSYTRDNTGELFF
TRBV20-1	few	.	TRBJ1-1	TGCAGTGCTCCAAACAGGGAGAGTATGAACACTGAAGCTTTCTTT	CSAPNRESMNTEAFF
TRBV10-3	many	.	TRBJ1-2	TGTGCCATCAGTGAGTCGAACAGGGCCAGCGGCTACACCTTC	CAISESNRASGYTF
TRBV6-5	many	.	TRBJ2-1	TGTGCCAGCAGTTACAGTGTCATCAGAGAGCAGTTCTTC	CASSYSVIREQFF
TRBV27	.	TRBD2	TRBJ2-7	TGTGCCAGCAGTAGTGGGAGGGCCGAGCAGTACTTC	CASSSGRAEQYF
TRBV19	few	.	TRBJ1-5	TGTGCCAGTAGTATAGTGCTTGGCAATCAGCCCCAGCATTTT	CASSIVLGNQPQHF
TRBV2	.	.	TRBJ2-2	TGTGCCAGCAGTGAGCCTGGCCGTACCGGGGAGCTGTTTTTT	CASSEPGRTGELFF
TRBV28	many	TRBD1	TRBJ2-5	TGTGCCAGCAGCCAAGGGACAGGGACTTCGGAGACCCAGTACTTC	CASSQGTGTSETQYF
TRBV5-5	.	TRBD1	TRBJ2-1	TGTGCCAGCGGCCAGACAGGGTACCCGTACAATGAGCAGTTCTTC	CASGQTGYPYNEQFF
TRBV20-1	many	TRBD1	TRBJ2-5	TGCAGTGCTAGAGATGTTTTTGGGACAGGGTACCAAGAGACCCAGTACTTC	CSARDVFGTGYQETQYF
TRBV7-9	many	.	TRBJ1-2	TGTGCCAGCAGCTTAGGGACAGCTGGCTACACCTTC	CASSLGTAGYTF
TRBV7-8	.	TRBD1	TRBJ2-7	TGTGCCAGCAGCTTACCCGAGGACAGGGTAGGCTACGAGCAGTACTTC	CASSLPEDRVGYEQYF
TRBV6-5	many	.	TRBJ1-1	TGTGCCAGCTTTGGTCCCACTGAAGCTTTCTTT	CASFGPTEAFF
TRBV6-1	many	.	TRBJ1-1	TGTGCCTCCTCCTTGGGGGCGGACACTGAAGCTTTCTTT	CASSLGADTEAFF
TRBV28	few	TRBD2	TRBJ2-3	TGTGCCAGCAGTCCACAGGGTTTAGCGGGAGGGCCATCAGGCACAGATACGCAGTATTTT	CASSPQGLAGGPSGTDTQYF
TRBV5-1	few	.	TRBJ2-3	TGCGCCAGCACCCCGACACCGACAGATACGCAGTATTTT	CASTPTPTDTQYF